A single sample gave rise to the 28 T cell receptor beta chains below, sequenced in a study of shared T cell receptors in the human thymus. This table comes from immunoSEQ multiplex PCR, and its TCRdb copy is limited to in-frame clones, with some not included. Of hundreds of thousands of clones in the sample, approximately 83% were seen once. This sample was also put to use in a study of human thymus T cells.

The specimen sequenced was thymocytes. These receptors all come from a girl under three years old with a congenital heart defect.

The chain combines TRBV25-1 with TRBJ1-2, with 12 bases matching TRBD1. The CDR3 is made up of 18 amino acids. J gave up 7 bases and V 0 bases, and 12 bases lay outside the gene matches. Germline V gives CDR1 MGHDK, CDR2 SYGVNS. CDR3 region: CASSEYRDRGQGDGGYTF. The CDR3 DNA reads TGTGCCAGCAGTGAATATCGGGACAGGGGGCAGGGAGATGGTGGCTACACCTTC.

V and J are TRBV4-3 and TRBJ2-1; TRBD2 agrees at 8 bases. The CDR3 consists of 17 residues. V was pared by 1 base and J by 7 bases, with 12 bases of the junction left unmatched. CDR1 LGHNA and CDR2 YSLEER come from the germline V gene. The CDR3 DNA reads as TGCGCCAGCAGCCAAGTGGTTCGAAGCGGGGGATATAATGAGCAGTTCTTC. Protein: CASSQVVRSGGYNEQFF.

This chain links TRBV5-5 with TRBJ1-5; D is possibly TRBD1 (5 bases). V was trimmed by 7 bases and J by 0 bases, leaving 14 bases between them. CDR1 and CDR2 from the germline V gene are SGHKS and YYEKEE (reference sequence). The CDR3 loop spans 15 amino acids. Written as DNA, the CDR3 is TGTGCCAGCCGGGACGGACTAAATAGCAATCAGCCCCAGCATTTT. Translated, it gives CASRDGLNSNQPQHF.

The chain joins TRBV20-1 to TRBJ1-2; D ambiguous. The germline gives CDR1 DFQATT, CDR2 SNEGSKA (reference sequence). Trimming cost V 3 bases and J 8 bases, with 10 bases left between them. The CDR3 extends over 11 amino acids. The CDR3 loop is CSARLQSGYTF. Here the CDR3 DNA reads TGCAGTGCTAGGCTCCAGTCGGGCTACACCTTC.

The chain carries TRBV2 and TRBJ2-7, with 7 bases matching TRBD1. The ends lost 7 bases at V and 0 bases at J; junction bases unmatched: 6. Per the germline V gene, CDR1 is SNHLY and CDR2 is FYNNEI. The CDR3 has 14 amino acids. CDR3 in DNA: TGTGCCAGCACCCCGGGACAGCTCTCCTACGAGCAGTACTTC. As protein: CASTPGQLSYEQYF.

The genes are TRBV5-5 and TRBJ2-7; TRBD1 matches at 8 bases. In germline, CDR1 is SGHKS, CDR2 YYEKEE (reference sequence). The CDR3 runs 18 residues. The trim removed 4 bases at V and 0 bases at J, leaving 15 bases unmatched. CDR3 sequence: CASSPPTHGQGLSYEQYF. The CDR3 DNA is TGTGCCAGCAGCCCCCCTACACATGGACAGGGCCTCTCCTACGAGCAGTACTTC.

The chain combines TRBV19 with TRBJ2-7; D is unclear. The CDR3 has 14 residues. Germline values: CDR1 LNHDA, CDR2 SQIVND (reference sequence). Trimming removed 3 bases at V and 0 bases at J, with 9 bases between. This chain's CDR3 is CASSISRSSYEQYF. CDR3 DNA sequence: TGTGCCAGTAGTATTTCTCGTAGCTCCTACGAGCAGTACTTC.

V is TRBV5-4 and J is TRBJ1-5; perhaps TRBD1 as D (6 bases). Germline-derived CDR1 and CDR2 are SGHNT and YYREEE (reference sequence). The CDR3 has 12 amino acids. Between the trimmed V and J ends, which lost 5 bases and 6 bases, there was a span of 9 bases. The CDR3 loop is CASSQGSQPQHF. The CDR3 bases are TGTGCCAGCAGTCAGGGGTCTCAGCCCCAGCATTTT.

A few counts support this clone. The V and J genes are TRBV19 and TRBJ1-3; no clear D gene. V shed 7 bases and J shed 5 bases, with 21 bases lying between them. The germline V gene has CDR1 LNHDA and CDR2 SQIVND (reference sequence). The CDR3 totals 16 residues. The CDR3 spells CASTPTPPSPRNTIYF. The CDR3 DNA sequence: TGTGCCAGTACCCCCACTCCCCCGAGTCCGAGAAACACCATATATTTT. Combining the CDR3 with reference TRBV19 and TRBJ1-3 gives the whole variable domain DGGITQSPKYLFRKEGQNVTLSCEQNLNHDAMYWYRQDPGQGLRLIYYSQIVNDFQKGDIAEGYSVSREKKESFPLTVTSAQKNPTAFYLCASTPTPPSPRNTIYFGEGSWLTVV.

In DNA, the CDR3 is TGTGCCAGCTCACCAACGGAGTCTAACTATGGCTACACCTTC. Its protein product is CASSPTESNYGYTF. V gene TRBV18 combines with J gene TRBJ1-2; D call uncertain. The germline gives CDR1 KGHSH, CDR2 LQKENI. The V and J ends lost 2 bases and 0 bases respectively, with 7 bases between them. This CDR3 region has 14 residues.

The V call is TRBV2, the J call TRBJ2-1, with D possibly being TRBD1 (5 bases). The germline V gene encodes CDR1 SNHLY and CDR2 FYNNEI. This CDR3 region has 13 residues. V was cut by 7 bases and J by 4 bases, with 11 bases left in between. The CDR3 reads CASKDQGYNEQFF. CDR3 DNA sequence: TGTGCCAGCAAGGACCAGGGATACAATGAGCAGTTCTTC.

V gene TRBV25-1 combines with J gene TRBJ2-7; weak D call: TRBD1 (6 bases). Trimming removed 3 bases at V and 0 bases at J, with 15 bases between. This CDR3 region has 16 residues. Germline V gene data show CDR1 as MGHDK and CDR2 as SYGVNS. The CDR3 DNA is TGTGCCAGCAGTGACCCCGAAGACAGGAGCTCCTACGAGCAGTACTTC. This translates into CASSDPEDRSSYEQYF.

The chain is built from TRBV5-1 and TRBJ2-3; maybe TRBD1 (5 bases). The CDR3 covers 16 residues. Germline V CDR1 and CDR2: SGHRS, YFSETQ. Trimming left V 1 base short and J 0 bases short, with 12 bases between. CDR3 amino acids: CASSLIGASSTDTQYF. CDR3 DNA: TGCGCCAGCAGCTTGATTGGGGCTTCTAGCACAGATACGCAGTATTTT.

CDR3 coding DNA: TGTGCCAGCAGCTCGGGGGACAGGGACCATGGCTACACCTTC. Protein sequence: CASSSGDRDHGYTF. The chain couples TRBV5-4 to TRBJ1-2; 9 nucleotides line up with TRBD1. Germline assignment: CDR1 SGHNT and CDR2 YYREEE (reference sequence). J lost 6 bases, V lost 3 bases, and 6 bases had no gene match. The CDR3 contains 14 residues.

This rearrangement joins TRBV28 to TRBJ1-4; TRBD1 matches 11 bases. V gave up 9 bases and J gave up 10 bases; unmatched junction bases: 7. CDR1 is MDHEN and CDR2 is SYDVKM in the germline V gene. This CDR3 is built from 13 residues. The CDR3 loop reads CASYRDRGRKLFF. The CDR3 DNA reads TGTGCCAGTTACCGGGACAGGGGGAGAAAACTGTTTTTT.

The V call is TRBV7-3, the J call TRBJ1-6; D is possibly TRBD1 (5 bases). The CDR3 contains 15 residues. From germline, CDR1 is SGHTA and CDR2 FQGTGA. The V end lost 0 bases, the J end lost 6 bases, and 9 bases lay between the germline ends. This CDR3 is CASSLTGVGNSPLHF. For the CDR3, the DNA is TGTGCCAGCAGCTTAACAGGGGTTGGTAATTCACCCCTCCACTTT.

V is TRBV4-1 and J is TRBJ2-1; weak D call: TRBD2 (5 bases). V was cut by 0 bases and J by 9 bases, with 18 bases left in between. Looked up from germline, CDR1 is MGHRA and CDR2 is YSYEKL. The CDR3 sequence is 16 residues long. CDR3 sequence: CASSQDPDWVICEQFF. CDR3 in DNA: TGCGCCAGCAGCCAAGATCCGGACTGGGTAATATGTGAGCAGTTCTTC.

V usage is TRBV6-6 and J usage is TRBJ1-4; D not certain. With 8 bases removed from V and 0 bases from J, the gap between germline ends came to 7 bases. Germline-derived CDR1 and CDR2 are MNHNY and SVGAGI (reference sequence). The CDR3 loop spans 13 amino acids. CDR3 sequence reads: CASSFATNEKLFF. The CDR3 nucleotides read TGTGCCAGCTCATTTGCAACTAATGAAAAACTGTTTTTT.

J is TRBJ2-7 and V is TRBV28; D gene uncertain. This CDR3 spans 15 amino acids. Trimming took off 2 bases at V and 2 bases at J, with 13 bases between the two ends. In germline, CDR1 is MDHEN, CDR2 SYDVKM. The CDR3 DNA is TGTGCCAGCAGTTTAGGGCTGGCCGCCACCTACGAGCAGTACTTC. As protein: CASSLGLAATYEQYF.

The rearrangement joins TRBV27 to TRBJ2-1; 8 bases fit TRBD2. After removal of 9 bases from V and 6 bases from J, the junction contained 7 bases not matched to a gene. In germline, CDR1 is MNHEY, CDR2 SMNVEV (reference sequence). CDR3 size: 13 residues. The CDR3: CASGGLGGNEQFF. CDR3 in DNA: TGTGCCAGTGGGGGACTAGGGGGCAATGAGCAGTTCTTC.

CDR3 in DNA: TGCAGCGTTGATCCGAACAGATCTAATGAAAAACTGTTTTTT. Protein product: CSVDPNRSNEKLFF. The chain joins TRBV29-1 to TRBJ1-4; D remains ambiguous. The CDR3 length is 14 residues. V was cut by 3 bases and J by 3 bases, with 11 bases left in between. The V gene's germline CDR1 is SQVTM and CDR2 ANQGSEA.

The chain combines TRBV4-3 with TRBJ1-6; D gene ambiguous. The ends were cut back, 0 bases at V and 4 bases at J, with 13 bases in the middle. CDR1 is LGHNA, CDR2 YSLEER, per germline. This CDR3 is built from 17 residues. The CDR3 region is CASSQDIRRPYNSPLHF. CDR3 coding DNA: TGCGCCAGCAGCCAAGATATAAGGAGACCATATAATTCACCCCTCCACTTT.

This chain uses TRBV5-5 with TRBJ1-2, with 7 nucleotides matching TRBD1. Germline CDR1 reads SGHKS; CDR2 reads YYEKEE (reference sequence). The CDR3 sequence is 15 residues long. V lost 0 bases, J lost 4 bases, and 6 bases stayed unmatched. The CDR3 loop reads CASSLVTQGSYGYTF. The CDR3 DNA is TGTGCCAGCAGCTTGGTGACACAGGGGTCCTATGGCTACACCTTC.

The chain couples TRBV16 to TRBJ1-4, with D tentatively TRBD1 (6 bases). V lost 8 bases and J lost 5, with 15 bases in between. Germline CDR1 is KGHSY and CDR2 is FQNENV. CDR3 size: 14 residues. CDR3 nucleotide sequence: TGTGCCAGCGGCAAAGGACAGCAGAATGAAAAACTGTTTTTT. Its protein is CASGKGQQNEKLFF.

This rearrangement joins TRBV5-1 to TRBJ2-7; 9 nucleotides line up with TRBD1. This CDR3 is built from 15 residues. The V gene end was trimmed by 4 bases and the J gene end by 6 bases; junction bases not matched to a gene: 11. CDR1 SGHRS and CDR2 YFSETQ come from the germline V gene. The CDR3, as DNA: TGCGCCAGCAGCAGCGGACAGGGGAGATTAGGCGAGCAGTACTTC. Translation: CASSSGQGRLGEQYF.

This chain links TRBV4-3 with TRBJ2-2; 13 bases align to TRBD2. CDR1 is LGHNA and CDR2 is YSLEER in the germline V gene. Unmatched junction bases numbered 3, after V lost 3 bases and J lost 5 bases. This CDR3 is 16 amino acids long. The CDR3 loop reads CASSHGLAGVTGELFF. The CDR3 bases are TGCGCCAGCAGCCACGGACTAGCGGGGGTGACCGGGGAGCTGTTTTTT.

The rearrangement joins TRBV5-1 to TRBJ2-7; no clear D gene. In germline, CDR1 is SGHRS, CDR2 YFSETQ. Trimming left V 2 bases short and J 1 base short, with 13 bases between. The CDR3 has 15 residues. The DNA for the CDR3 is TGCGCCAGCAGCTTTGAGACACCCCCGTCCTACGAGCAGTACTTC. It yields the protein CASSFETPPSYEQYF.

The V and J genes are TRBV9 and TRBJ1-3; D remains unclear. The CDR3 length is 17 residues. Trimming pared 1 base from V and 0 bases from J, leaving 14 bases between. CDR1 is SGDLS and CDR2 is YYNGEE in the germline V gene. Here the CDR3 reads CASSVSDPGSSGNTIYF. The CDR3 nucleotides read TGTGCCAGCAGCGTATCCGACCCCGGGAGCTCTGGAAACACCATATATTTT. Supplemented by reference TRBV9 and TRBJ1-3, the full variable domain reads DSGVTQTPKHLITATGQRVTLRCSPRSGDLSVYWYQQSLDQGLQFLIQYYNGEERAKGNILERFSAQQFPDLHSELNLSSLELGDSALYFCASSVSDPGSSGNTIYFGEGSWLTVV.